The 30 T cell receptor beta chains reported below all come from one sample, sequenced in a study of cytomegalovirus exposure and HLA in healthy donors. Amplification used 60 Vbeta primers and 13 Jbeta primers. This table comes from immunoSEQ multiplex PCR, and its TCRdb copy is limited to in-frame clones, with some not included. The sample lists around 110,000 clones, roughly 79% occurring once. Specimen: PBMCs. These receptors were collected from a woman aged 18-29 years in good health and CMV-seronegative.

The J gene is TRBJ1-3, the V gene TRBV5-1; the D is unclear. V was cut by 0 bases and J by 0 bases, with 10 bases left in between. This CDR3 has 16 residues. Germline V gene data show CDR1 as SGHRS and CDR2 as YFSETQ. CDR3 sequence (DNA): TGCGCCAGCAGCTTGGGAGCGGATTACTCTGGAAACACCATATATTTT. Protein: CASSLGADYSGNTIYF.

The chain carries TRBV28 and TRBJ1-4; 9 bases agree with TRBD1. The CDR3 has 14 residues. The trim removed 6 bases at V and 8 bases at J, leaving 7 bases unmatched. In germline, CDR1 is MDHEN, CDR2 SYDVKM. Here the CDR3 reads CASSQDRGKEKLFF. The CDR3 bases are TGTGCCAGCAGCCAGGACAGGGGAAAGGAAAAACTGTTTTTT.

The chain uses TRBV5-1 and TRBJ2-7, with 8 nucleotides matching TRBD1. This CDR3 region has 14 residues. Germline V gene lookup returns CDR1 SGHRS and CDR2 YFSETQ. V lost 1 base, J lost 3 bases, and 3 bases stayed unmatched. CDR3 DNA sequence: TGCGCCAGCAGCTTGATACAGGGGGGCTACGAGCAGTACTTC. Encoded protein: CASSLIQGGYEQYF.

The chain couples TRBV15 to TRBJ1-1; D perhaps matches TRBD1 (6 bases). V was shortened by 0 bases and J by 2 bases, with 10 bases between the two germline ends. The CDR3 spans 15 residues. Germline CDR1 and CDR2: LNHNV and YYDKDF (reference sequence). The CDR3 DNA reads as TGTGCCACCAGCAGAGATCCCAGGGGAAACACTGAAGCTTTCTTT. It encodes CATSRDPRGNTEAFF.

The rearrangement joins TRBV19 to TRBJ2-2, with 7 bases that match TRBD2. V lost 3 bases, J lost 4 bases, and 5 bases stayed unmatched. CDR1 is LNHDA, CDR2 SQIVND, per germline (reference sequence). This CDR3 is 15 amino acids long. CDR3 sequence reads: CASSIVVAGTGELFF. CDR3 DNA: TGTGCCAGTAGTATTGTGGTAGCGGGCACCGGGGAGCTGTTTTTT.

The CDR3 DNA follows: TGTGCCAGCAGTTACTCCAGAAACGGGGAGCTGTTTTTT. It is translated as CASSYSRNGELFF. This rearrangement joins TRBV6-5 to TRBJ2-2; D uncertain. Germline V gene data show CDR1 as MNHEY and CDR2 as SVGAGI. V was pared by 0 bases and J by 7 bases, with 6 bases between. The CDR3 covers 13 residues.

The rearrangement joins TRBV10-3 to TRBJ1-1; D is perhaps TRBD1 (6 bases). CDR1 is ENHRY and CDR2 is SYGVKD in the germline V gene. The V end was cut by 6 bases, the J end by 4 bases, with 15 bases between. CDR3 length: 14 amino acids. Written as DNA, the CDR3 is TGTGCCATCAGCAGTCAGGGGTGGGGCACTGAAGCTTTCTTT. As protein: CAISSQGWGTEAFF.

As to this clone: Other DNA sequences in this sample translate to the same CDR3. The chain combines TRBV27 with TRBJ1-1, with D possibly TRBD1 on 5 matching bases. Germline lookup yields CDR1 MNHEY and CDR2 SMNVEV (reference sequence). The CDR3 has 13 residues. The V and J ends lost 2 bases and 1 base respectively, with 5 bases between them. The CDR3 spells CASSLQGNTEAFF. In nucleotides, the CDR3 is TGTGCCAGCAGTTTACAGGGGAACACTGAAGCTTTCTTT.

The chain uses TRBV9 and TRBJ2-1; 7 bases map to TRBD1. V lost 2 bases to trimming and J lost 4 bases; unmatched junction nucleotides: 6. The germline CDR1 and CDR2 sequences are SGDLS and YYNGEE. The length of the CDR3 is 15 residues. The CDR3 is CASSVRDSVYNEQFF. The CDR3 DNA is TGTGCCAGCAGCGTCCGGGACAGCGTGTACAATGAGCAGTTCTTC.

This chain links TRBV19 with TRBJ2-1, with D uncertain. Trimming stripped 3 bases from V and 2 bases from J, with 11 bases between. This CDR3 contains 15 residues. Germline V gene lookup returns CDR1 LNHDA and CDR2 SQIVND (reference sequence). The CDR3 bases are TGTGCCAGTAGTATGGCGCAGGTTGCCTACAATGAGCAGTTCTTC. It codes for CASSMAQVAYNEQFF.

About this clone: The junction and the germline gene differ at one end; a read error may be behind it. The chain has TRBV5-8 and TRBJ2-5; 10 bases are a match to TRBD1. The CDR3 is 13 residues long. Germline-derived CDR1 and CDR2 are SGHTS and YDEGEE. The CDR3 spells CASSSNRDRGPHF. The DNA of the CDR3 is TGTGCCAGCAGCTCTAACCGGGACAGGGGCCCCCACTTC.

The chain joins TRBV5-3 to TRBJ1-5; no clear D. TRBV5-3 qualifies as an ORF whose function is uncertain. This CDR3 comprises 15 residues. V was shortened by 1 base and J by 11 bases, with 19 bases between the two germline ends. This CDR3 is CARSLYSRGSGSQHF. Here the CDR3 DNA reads TGTGCCAGAAGCTTGTATTCTCGGGGATCGGGGTCCCAGCATTTT.

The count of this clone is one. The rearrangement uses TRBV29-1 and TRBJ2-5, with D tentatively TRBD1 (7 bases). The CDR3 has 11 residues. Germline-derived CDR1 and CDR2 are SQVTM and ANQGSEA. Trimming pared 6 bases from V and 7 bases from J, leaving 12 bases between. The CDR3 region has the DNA TGCAGCGTCGGGACAGCGGGGACCCAGTACTTC. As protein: CSVGTAGTQYF. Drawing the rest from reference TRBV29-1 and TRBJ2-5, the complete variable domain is SAVISQKPSRDICQRGTSLTIQCQVDSQVTMMFWYRQQPGQSLTLIATANQGSEATYESGFVIDKFPISRPNLTFSTLTVSNMSPEDSSIYLCSVGTAGTQYFGPGTRLLVL.

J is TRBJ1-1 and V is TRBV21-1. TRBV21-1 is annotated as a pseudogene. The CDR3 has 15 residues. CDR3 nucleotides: TGTGCCAGCAGCAAAGACGGGGTGGAGAACACTGAAGCTTTCTTT. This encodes CASSKDGVENTEAFF.

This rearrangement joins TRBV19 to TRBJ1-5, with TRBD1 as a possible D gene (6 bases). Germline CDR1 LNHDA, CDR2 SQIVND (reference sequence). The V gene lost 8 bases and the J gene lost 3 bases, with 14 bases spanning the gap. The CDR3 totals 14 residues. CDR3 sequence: CASWDTYFNQPQHF. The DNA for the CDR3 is TGTGCCAGTTGGGACACGTACTTCAATCAGCCCCAGCATTTT.

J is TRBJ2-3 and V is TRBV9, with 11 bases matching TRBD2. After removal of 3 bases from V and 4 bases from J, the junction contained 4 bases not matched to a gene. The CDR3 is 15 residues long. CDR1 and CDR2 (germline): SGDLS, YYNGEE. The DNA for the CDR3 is TGTGCCAGCAGCGGTAGCGGGGGGGCCCCAGATACGCAGTATTTT. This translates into CASSGSGGAPDTQYF.

CDR3 loop: CAWRVRLDSPLHF. The DNA for the CDR3 is TGTGCCTGGCGGGTAAGACTCGATTCACCCCTCCACTTT. The rearrangement joins TRBV30 to TRBJ1-6; D gene ambiguous. The germline CDR1 and CDR2 sequences are GTSNPN and SVGIG (reference sequence). Trimming shortened V by 5 bases and J by 8 bases, and 13 bases separated the two germline ends. The CDR3 has 13 residues.

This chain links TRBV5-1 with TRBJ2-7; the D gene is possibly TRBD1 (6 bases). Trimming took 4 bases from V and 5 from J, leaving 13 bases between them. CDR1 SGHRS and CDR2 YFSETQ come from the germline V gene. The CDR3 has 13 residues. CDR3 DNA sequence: TGCGCCAGCAGCCTGGACAGAGCAAACGAGCAGTACTTC. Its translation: CASSLDRANEQYF.

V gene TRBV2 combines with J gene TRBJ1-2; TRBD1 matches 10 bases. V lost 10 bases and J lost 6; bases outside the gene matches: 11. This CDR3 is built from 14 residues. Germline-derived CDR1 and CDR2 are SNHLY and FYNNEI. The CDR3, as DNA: TGTGCCACCCGAAGGGACAGGGGAGGCGATGGCTACACCTTC. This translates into CATRRDRGGDGYTF.

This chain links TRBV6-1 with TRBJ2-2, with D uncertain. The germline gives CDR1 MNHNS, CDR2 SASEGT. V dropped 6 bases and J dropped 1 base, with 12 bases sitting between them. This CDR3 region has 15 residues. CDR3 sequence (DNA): TGTGCCAGCAGCGACTCCTCTTGGAACACCGGGGAGCTGTTTTTT. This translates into CASSDSSWNTGELFF.

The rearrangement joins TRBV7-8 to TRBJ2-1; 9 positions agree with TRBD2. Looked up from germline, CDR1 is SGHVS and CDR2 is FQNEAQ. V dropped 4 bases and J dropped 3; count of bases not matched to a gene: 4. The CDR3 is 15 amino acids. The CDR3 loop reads CASSSVAGDYNEQFF. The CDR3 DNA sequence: TGTGCCAGCAGCTCCGTAGCGGGGGACTACAATGAGCAGTTCTTC.

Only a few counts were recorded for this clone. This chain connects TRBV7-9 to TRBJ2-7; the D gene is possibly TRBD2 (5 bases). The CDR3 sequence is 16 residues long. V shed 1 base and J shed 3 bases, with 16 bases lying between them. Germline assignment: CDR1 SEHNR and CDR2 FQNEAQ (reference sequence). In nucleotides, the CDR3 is TGTGCCAGCAGCTTAGTCCGGGGATCAAGCGTCTACGAGCAGTACTTC. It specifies CASSLVRGSSVYEQYF.

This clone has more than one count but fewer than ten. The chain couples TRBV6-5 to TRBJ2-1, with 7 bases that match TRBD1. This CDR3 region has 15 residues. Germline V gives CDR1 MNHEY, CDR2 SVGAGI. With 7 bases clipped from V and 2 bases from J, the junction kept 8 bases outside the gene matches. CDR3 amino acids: CASNTRQGPYNEQFF. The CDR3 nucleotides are TGTGCCAGCAATACTAGACAGGGACCCTACAATGAGCAGTTCTTC.

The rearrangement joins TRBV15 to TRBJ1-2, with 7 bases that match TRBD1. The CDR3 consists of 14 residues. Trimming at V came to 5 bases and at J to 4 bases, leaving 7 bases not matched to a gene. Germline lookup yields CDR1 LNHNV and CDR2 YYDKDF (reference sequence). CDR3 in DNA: TGTGCCACCAGCGGTCCAGGGGGTGCCTATGGCTACACCTTC. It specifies CATSGPGGAYGYTF.

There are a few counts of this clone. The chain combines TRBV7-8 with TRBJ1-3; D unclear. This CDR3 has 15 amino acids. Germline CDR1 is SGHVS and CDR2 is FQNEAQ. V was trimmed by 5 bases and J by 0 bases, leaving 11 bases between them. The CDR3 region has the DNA TGTGCCAGCAGCATTACAGCAGACTCTGGAAACACCATATATTTT. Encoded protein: CASSITADSGNTIYF.

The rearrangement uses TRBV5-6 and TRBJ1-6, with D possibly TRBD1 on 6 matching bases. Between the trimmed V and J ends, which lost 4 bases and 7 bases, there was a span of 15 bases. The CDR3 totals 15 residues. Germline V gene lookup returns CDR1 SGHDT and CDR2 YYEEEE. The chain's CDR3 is CASSEAGVGNSPLHF. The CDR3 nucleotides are TGTGCCAGCAGCGAAGCAGGGGTGGGGAATTCACCCCTCCACTTT.

CDR3 in amino acids: CASSVSTSPLTDTQYF. CDR3 DNA: TGTGCCAGCAGTGTTTCGACTAGTCCTTTGACAGATACGCAGTATTTT. This chain joins TRBV6-1 and TRBJ2-3, with D possibly being TRBD2 (6 bases). This CDR3 has 16 residues. Germline V gives CDR1 MNHNS, CDR2 SASEGT. V dropped 4 bases and J dropped 3 bases, with 17 bases sitting between them.

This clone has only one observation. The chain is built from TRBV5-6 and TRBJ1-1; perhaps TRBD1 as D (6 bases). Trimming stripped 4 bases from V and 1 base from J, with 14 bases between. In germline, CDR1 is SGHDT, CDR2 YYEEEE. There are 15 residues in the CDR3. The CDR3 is CASSRDRTANTEAFF. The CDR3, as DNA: TGTGCCAGCAGCAGGGATCGGACAGCGAACACTGAAGCTTTCTTT. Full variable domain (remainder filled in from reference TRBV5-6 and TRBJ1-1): DAGVTQSPTHLIKTRGQQVTLRCSPKSGHDTVSWYQQALGQGPQFIFQYYEEEERQRGNFPDRFSGHQFPNYSSELNVNALLLGDSALYLCASSRDRTANTEAFFGQGTRLTVV.

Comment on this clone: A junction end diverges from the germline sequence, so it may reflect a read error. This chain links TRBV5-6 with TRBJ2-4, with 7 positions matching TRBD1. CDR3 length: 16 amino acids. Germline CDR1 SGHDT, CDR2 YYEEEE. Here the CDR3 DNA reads TGTGTCAGCAGCTCCCCAGGGGGAAGAGCCAAAAACATTCAGTACTTC. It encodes CVSSSPGGRAKNIQYF.

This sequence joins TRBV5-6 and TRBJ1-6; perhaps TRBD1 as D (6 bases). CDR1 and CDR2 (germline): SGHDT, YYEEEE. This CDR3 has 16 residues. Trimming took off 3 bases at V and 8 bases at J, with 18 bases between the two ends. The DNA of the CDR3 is TGTGCCAGCAGCTGGGGGCCGACCGGGACGGATTCACCCCTCCACTTT. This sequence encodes CASSWGPTGTDSPLHF. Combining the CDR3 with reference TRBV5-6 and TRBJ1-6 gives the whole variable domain DAGVTQSPTHLIKTRGQQVTLRCSPKSGHDTVSWYQQALGQGPQFIFQYYEEEERQRGNFPDRFSGHQFPNYSSELNVNALLLGDSALYLCASSWGPTGTDSPLHFGNGTRLTVT.